Below, one T cell receptor (beta chain) is given with its context. Its antigen remains unidentified. This specimen comes from a study of CD4+ T cells in melanoma. The CDR3 spans 13 residues. Germline CDR1 MGHRA, CDR2 YSYEKL. With 6 bases clipped from V and 12 bases from J, the junction kept 6 bases outside the gene matches. Libraries were prepared by immunoSEQ multiplex PCR; TCRdb keeps only in-frame clonotypes and omits some of them. The sample holds 9,500 to 13,000 clones, 55% to 80% seen once. Whole-study results and caveats: CD8+ T cell, macrophage and B cell function reportedly correlated with neoantigen-specific CD4+ T cells. Neoantigen-specific CD4+ T cells in melanoma reportedly had diverse differentiation states.

The specimen sequenced was cells from a culture (not recorded whether cultured in vitro). This sequence was found in a human donor with melanoma. The chain carries TRBV4-1 and TRBJ2-1, with TRBD1 matching over 12 bases. For the CDR3, the DNA is TGCGCCAGCAGTAAGGGGACAGGGGGCTCGCAGTTCTTC. It codes for CASSKGTGGSQFF.